Sequencing of this T cell receptor beta chain was carried out in a study of human T cells and chemical hapten exposure. Time point reported: patch test 1, 2 weeks after DPC sensitization. Treatment of the sample: therapeutic diphenylcyclopropenone sensitization with weekly scalp DPC. This clonotype was counted a few times. V lost 6 bases and J lost 6; bases outside the gene matches: 10. Germline lookup yields CDR1 SGHRS and CDR2 YFSETQ. The CDR3 totals 15 residues. TCRdb re-derived calls from the RACE reads in MiXCR, one entry per CDR3 protein. The table shows 75,000 to 95,000 distinct CDR3 sequences, with about 11% occurring only once.

Source: whole blood, taken in connection with sensitization to the hapten diphenylcyclopropenone (DPC). The TCR comes from a woman aged 60-75 years with alopecia areata. Some clones in this sample may be carry-over from other donors' samples. The rearrangement joins TRBV5-1 to TRBJ2-1, with 9 bases aligning to TRBD2. CDR3 loop: CASNKIAGEVNEQFF. CDR3 sequence (DNA): TGCGCCAGCAACAAAATAGCGGGGGAGGTCAATGAGCAGTTCTTC.